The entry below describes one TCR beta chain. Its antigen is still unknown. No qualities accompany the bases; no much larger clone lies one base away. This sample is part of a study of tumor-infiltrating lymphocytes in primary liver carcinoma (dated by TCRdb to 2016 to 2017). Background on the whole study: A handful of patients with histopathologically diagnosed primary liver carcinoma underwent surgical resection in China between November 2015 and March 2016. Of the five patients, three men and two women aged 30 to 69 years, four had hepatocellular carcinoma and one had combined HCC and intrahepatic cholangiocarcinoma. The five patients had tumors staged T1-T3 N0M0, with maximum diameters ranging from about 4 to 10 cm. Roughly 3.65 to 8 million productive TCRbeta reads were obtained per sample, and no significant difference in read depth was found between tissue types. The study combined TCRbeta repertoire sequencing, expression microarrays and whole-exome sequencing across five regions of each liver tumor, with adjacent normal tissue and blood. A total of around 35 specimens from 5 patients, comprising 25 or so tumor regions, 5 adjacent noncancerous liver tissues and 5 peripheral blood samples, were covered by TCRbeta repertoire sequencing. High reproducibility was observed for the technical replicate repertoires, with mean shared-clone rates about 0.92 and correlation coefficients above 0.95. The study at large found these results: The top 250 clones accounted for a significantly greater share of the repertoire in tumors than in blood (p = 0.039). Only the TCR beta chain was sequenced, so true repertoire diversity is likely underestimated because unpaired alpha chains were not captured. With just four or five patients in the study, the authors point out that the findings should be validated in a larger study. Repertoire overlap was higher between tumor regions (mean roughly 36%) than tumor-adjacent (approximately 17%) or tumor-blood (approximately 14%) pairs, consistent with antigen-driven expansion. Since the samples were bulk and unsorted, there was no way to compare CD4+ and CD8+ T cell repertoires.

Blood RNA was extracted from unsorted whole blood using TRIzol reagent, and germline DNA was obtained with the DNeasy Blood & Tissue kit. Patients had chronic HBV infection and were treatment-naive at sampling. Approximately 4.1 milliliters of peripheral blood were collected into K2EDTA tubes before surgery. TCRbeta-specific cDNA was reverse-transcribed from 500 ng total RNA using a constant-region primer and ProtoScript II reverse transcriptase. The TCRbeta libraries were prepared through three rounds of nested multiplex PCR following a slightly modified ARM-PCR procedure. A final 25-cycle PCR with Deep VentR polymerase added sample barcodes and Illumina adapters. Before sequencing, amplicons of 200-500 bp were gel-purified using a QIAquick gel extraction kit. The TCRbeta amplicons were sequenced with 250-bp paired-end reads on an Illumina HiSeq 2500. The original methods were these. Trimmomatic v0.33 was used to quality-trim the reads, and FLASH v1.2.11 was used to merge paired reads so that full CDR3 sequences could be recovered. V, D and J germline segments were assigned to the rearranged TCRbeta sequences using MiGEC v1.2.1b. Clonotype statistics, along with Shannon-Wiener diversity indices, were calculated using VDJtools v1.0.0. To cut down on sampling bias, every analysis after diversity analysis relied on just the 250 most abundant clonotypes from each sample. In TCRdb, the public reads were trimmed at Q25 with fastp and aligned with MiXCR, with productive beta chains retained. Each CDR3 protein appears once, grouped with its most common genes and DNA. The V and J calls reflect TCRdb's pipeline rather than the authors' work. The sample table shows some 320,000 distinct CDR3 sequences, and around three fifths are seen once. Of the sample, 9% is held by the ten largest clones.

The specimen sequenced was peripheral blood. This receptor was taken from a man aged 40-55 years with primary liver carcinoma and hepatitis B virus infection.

The CDR3 region: CASSQQGHYSYEQYF. The bases read TGTGCCAGCAGCCAACAGGGTCATTACTCCTACGAGCAGTACTTC. Rearrangement joined TRBV13 to TRBJ2-7; TRBD1 might be the D gene, on 6 matching bases. The germline V gene (reference sequence) sets CDR1 to PRHDT and CDR2 to FYEKMQ. Trimming removed 5 bases from V and 0 bases from J, leaving 14 bases between the germline ends. The CDR3 starts with the cysteine, ends with the phenylalanine, and has 15 residues. This entry keeps only the CDR3 DNA: 45 bases, framed from base 1. Extended through the reference TRBV13 and TRBJ2-7 proteins, this CDR3 yields the full variable domain: AAGVIQSPRHLIKEKRETATLKCYPIPRHDTVYWYQQGPGQDPQFLISFYEKMQSDKGSIPDRFSAQQFSDYHSELNMSSLELGDSALYFCASSQQGHYSYEQYFGPGTRLTVT.